This TCR beta chain was captured by sequencing in a study of early T cells in non-severe SARS-CoV-2 infection. At the level of the study: Sequencing of bulk RNA from unsorted whole blood was done, without chain pairing. Study conclusions and caveats: Clonotype matching in VDJdb favored anti-spike CD8 responses and did not capture private and CD4 specificities.

Molecules of cDNA were individually given unique molecular identifiers that were attached to them. TCRdb analysed the 5' RACE reads with MiXCR anew, one entry per CDR3 protein. The sample holds about 55,000 distinct CDR3 sequences; more than 6.5% are singletons and the top ten take about 5.9%. With respect to this clonotype: What it binds is not known.

The input for sequencing was whole blood, taken at baseline. The clonotype originates from an adult who was a healthcare worker with PCR-confirmed SARS-CoV-2 infection or an uninfected control (not recorded which).

The CDR3 protein is CASSSPGGNYGYTF. The CDR3 DNA reads TGTGCCAGCAGTTCCCCTGGGGGAAACTATGGCTACACCTTC. This rearrangement joins TRBV28 to TRBJ1-2, with a tentative D call TRBD1 (5 bases). The germline V gene has CDR1 MDHEN and CDR2 SYDVKM. This CDR3 has 14 residues. The V gene lost 4 bases and the J gene lost 2 bases, with 11 bases spanning the gap.